The T cell receptor (beta chain) described here comes from a study of cytomegalovirus exposure and HLA in healthy donors. Findings of the study overall: Analysis was carried out at a later point, and it linked a missense DCLRE1C variant to TCR beta V- and J-gene trimming.

This clone has just a few counts. The target antigen is unknown. The identical CDR3 is also encoded by other nucleotide sequences in the sample. The CDR3 consists of 14 residues. V dropped 1 base and J dropped 3 bases, with 7 bases sitting between them. Germline CDR1 reads SEHNR; CDR2 reads FQNEAQ (reference sequence). Researchers ran the PCR with 60 Vbeta and 13 Jbeta primers. Clones were read by immunoSEQ multiplex PCR, and TCRdb kept only the in-frame ones, dropping some. The table includes around 150,000 clones, around 76% detected once. This chain uses TRBV7-9 with TRBJ2-1; tentative D call: TRBD2 (5 bases). Material for sequencing was PBMCs. The receptor was isolated from a female donor in good health and CMV-seronegative. The CDR3 DNA reads as TGTGCCAGCAGCTTAGGGACTGTCTACAATGAGCAGTTCTTC. Translating it yields CASSLGTVYNEQFF.